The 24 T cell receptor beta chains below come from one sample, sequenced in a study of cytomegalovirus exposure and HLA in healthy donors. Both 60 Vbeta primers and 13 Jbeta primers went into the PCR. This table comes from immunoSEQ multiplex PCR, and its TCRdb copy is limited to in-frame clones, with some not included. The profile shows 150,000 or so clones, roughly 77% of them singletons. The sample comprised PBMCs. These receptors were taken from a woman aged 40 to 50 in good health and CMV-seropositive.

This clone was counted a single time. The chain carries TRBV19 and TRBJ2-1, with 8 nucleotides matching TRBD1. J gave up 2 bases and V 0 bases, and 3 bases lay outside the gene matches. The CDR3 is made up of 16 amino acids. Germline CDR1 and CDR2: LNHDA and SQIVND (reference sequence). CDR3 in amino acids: CASSIDGTGAYNEQFF. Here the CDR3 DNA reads TGTGCCAGTAGTATAGACGGGACAGGAGCCTACAATGAGCAGTTCTTC.

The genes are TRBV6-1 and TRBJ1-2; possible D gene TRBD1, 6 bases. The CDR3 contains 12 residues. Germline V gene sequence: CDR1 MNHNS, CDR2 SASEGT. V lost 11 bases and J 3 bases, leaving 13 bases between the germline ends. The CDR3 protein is CAGGRGDYGYTF. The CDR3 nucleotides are TGTGCCGGCGGCAGGGGAGACTATGGCTACACCTTC.

The CDR3: CARILRDRGDTEAFF. The CDR3 DNA follows: TGTGCCAGAATCCTTCGGGACAGGGGTGACACTGAAGCTTTCTTT. This sequence joins TRBV5-3 and TRBJ1-1; 10 nucleotides line up with TRBD1. TRBV5-3 is an open reading frame whose function is uncertain. Trimming removed 6 bases from V and 3 bases from J; junction bases left unmatched: 8. The CDR3 has 15 residues.

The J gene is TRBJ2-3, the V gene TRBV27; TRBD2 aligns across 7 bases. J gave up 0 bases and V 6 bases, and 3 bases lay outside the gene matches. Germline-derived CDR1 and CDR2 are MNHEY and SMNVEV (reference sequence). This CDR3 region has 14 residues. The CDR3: CASRRRGSTDTQYF. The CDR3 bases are TGTGCCAGCAGGAGGCGGGGGAGCACAGATACGCAGTATTTT.

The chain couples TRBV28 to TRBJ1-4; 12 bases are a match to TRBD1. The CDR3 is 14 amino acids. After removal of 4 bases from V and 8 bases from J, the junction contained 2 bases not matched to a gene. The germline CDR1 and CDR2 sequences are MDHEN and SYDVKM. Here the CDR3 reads CASSWDRGREKLFF. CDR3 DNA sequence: TGTGCCAGCAGTTGGGACAGGGGGCGGGAAAAACTGTTTTTT.

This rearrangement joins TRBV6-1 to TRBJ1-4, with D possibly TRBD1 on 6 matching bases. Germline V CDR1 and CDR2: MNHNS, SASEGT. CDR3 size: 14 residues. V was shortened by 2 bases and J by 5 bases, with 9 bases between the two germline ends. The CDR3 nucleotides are TGTGCCAGCAGTGAAAGTCAGGGGAATGAAAAACTGTTTTTT. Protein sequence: CASSESQGNEKLFF.

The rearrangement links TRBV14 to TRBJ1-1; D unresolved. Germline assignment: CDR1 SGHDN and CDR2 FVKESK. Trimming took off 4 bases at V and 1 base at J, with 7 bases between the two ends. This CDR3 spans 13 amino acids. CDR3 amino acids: CASSPRGNTEAFF. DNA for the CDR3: TGTGCCAGCAGCCCACGGGGGAACACTGAAGCTTTCTTT.

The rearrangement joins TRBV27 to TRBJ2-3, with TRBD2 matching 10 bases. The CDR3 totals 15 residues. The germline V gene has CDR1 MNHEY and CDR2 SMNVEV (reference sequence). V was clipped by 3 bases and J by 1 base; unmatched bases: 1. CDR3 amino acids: CASSLLAGGTDTQYF. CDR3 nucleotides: TGTGCCAGCAGTTTGCTAGCGGGAGGCACAGATACGCAGTATTTT.

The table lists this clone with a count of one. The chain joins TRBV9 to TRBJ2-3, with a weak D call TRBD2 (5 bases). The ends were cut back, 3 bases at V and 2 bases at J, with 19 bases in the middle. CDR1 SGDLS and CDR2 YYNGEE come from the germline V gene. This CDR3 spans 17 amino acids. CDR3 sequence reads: CASSASTRGRITDTQYF. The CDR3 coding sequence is TGTGCCAGCAGCGCCAGTACTAGAGGGAGAATCACAGATACGCAGTATTTT.

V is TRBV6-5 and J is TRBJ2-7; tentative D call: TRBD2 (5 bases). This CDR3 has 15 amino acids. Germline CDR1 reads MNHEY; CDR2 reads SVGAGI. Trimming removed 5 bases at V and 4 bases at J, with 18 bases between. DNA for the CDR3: TGTGCCAGCAGTCGCCTCCGGGAACGACCTTACGAGCAGTACTTC. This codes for CASSRLRERPYEQYF.

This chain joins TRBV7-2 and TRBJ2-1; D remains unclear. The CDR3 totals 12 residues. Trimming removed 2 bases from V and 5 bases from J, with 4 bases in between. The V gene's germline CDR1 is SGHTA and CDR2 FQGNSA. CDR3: CASSLQDNEQFF. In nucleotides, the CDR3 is TGTGCCAGCAGCTTACAGGACAATGAGCAGTTCTTC.

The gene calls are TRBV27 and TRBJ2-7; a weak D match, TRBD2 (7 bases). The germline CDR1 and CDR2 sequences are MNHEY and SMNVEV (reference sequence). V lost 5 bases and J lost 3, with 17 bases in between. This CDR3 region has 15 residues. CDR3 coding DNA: TGTGCCAGCAGTCCTCGAGGGGGGGGCGGCTACGAGCAGTACTTC. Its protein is CASSPRGGGGYEQYF.

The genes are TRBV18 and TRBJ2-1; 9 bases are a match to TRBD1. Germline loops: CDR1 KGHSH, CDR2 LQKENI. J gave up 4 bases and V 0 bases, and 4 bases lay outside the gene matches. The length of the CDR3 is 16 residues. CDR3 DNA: TGTGCCAGCTCACCACCGAGGGACAGGGAATACAATGAGCAGTTCTTC. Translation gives CASSPPRDREYNEQFF.

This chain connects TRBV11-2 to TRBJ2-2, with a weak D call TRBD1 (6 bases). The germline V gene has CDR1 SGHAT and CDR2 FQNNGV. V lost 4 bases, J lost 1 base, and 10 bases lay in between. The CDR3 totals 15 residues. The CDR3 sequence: CASSSQGQNTGELFF. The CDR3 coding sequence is TGTGCCAGCAGCTCTCAGGGACAGAACACCGGGGAGCTGTTTTTT.

This CDR3 reads CAWSSGLGYGGDGYTF. CDR3 DNA: TGTGCCTGGAGTTCGGGGTTGGGGTATGGGGGGGATGGCTACACCTTC. The rearrangement uses TRBV30 and TRBJ1-2; possibly TRBD1 for D (5 bases). V gave up 2 bases and J gave up 6 bases, with 22 bases separating them. Germline V gene data show CDR1 as GTSNPN and CDR2 as SVGIG (reference sequence). This CDR3 comprises 16 residues.

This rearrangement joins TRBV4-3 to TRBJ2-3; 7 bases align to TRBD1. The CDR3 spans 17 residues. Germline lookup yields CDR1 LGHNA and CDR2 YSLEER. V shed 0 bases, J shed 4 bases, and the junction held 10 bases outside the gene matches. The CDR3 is CASSQDGRQGVADTQYF. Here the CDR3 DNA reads TGCGCCAGCAGCCAAGATGGTCGACAGGGTGTCGCAGATACGCAGTATTTT.

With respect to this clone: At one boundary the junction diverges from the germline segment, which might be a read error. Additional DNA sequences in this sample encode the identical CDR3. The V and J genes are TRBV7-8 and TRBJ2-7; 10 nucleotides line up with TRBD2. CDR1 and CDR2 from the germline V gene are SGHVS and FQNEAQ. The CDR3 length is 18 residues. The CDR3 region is CASRSSGPRTSGSYEQYF. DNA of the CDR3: TGCGCCAGCAGATCATCGGGCCCAAGGACTAGCGGCTCCTACGAGCAGTACTTC. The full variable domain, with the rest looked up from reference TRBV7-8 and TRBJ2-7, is GAGVSQSPRYKVAKRGQDVALRCDPISGHVSLFWYQQALGQGPEFLTYFQNEAQLDKSGLPSDRFFAERPEGSVSTLKIQRTQQEDSAVYLCASRSSGPRTSGSYEQYFGPGTRLTVT.

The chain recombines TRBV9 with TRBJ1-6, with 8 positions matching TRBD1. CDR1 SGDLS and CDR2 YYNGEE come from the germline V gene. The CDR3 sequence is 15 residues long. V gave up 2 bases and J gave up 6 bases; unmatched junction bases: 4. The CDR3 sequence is CASSVDRGGNSPLHF. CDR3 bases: TGTGCCAGCAGCGTTGACAGGGGAGGTAATTCACCCCTCCACTTT. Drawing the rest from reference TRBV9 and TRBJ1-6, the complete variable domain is DSGVTQTPKHLITATGQRVTLRCSPRSGDLSVYWYQQSLDQGLQFLIQYYNGEERAKGNILERFSAQQFPDLHSELNLSSLELGDSALYFCASSVDRGGNSPLHFGNGTRLTVT.

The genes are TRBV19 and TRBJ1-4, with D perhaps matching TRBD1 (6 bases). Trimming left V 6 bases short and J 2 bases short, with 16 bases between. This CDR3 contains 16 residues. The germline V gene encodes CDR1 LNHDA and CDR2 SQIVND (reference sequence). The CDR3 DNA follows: TGTGCCAGTAGAGACCTCGGGGGGCAGACTAATGAAAAACTGTTTTTT. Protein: CASRDLGGQTNEKLFF.

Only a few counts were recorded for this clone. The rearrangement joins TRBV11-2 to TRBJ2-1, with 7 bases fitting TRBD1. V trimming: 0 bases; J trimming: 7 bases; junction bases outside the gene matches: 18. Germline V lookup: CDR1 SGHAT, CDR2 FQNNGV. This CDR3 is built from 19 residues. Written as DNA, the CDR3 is TGTGCCAGCAGCTTAGACCCCACCAGGACAGGCAGTAATGTAAATGAGCAGTTCTTC. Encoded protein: CASSLDPTRTGSNVNEQFF.

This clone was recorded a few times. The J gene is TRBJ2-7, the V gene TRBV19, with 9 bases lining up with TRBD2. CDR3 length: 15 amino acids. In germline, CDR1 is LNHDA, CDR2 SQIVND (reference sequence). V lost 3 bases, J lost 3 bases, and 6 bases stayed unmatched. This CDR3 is CASSISGRAGYEQYF. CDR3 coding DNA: TGTGCCAGTAGTATTAGCGGGAGAGCCGGCTACGAGCAGTACTTC.

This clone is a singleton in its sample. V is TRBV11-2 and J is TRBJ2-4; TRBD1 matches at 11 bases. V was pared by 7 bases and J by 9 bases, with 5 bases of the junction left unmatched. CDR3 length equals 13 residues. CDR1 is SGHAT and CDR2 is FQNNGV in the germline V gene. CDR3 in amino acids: CASTPGQGAIQYF. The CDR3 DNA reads TGTGCCAGCACCCCCGGACAGGGGGCCATTCAGTACTTC.

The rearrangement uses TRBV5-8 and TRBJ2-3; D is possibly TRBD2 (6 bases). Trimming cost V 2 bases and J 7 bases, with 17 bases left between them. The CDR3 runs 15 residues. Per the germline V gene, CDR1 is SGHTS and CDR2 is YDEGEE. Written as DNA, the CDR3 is TGTGCCAGCAGCTTAAGGGACTCGATCACGTATACGCAGTATTTT. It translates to CASSLRDSITYTQYF.

The DNA of the CDR3 is TGCAGCGTATCCTCCCAGGGACTAGCGGGAGGCTACAATGAGCAGTTCTTC. Protein: CSVSSQGLAGGYNEQFF. The chain couples TRBV29-1 to TRBJ2-1; TRBD2 matches 15 bases. V lost 6 bases and J lost 3; bases outside the gene matches: 9. The length of the CDR3 is 17 residues. The germline CDR1 and CDR2 sequences are SQVTM and ANQGSEA.